This TCR beta chain is drawn from a study of human T cells and chemical hapten exposure. About the study: Weekly scalp doses of diphenylcyclopropenone were given to patients during the roughly 25-week study. Mostly female patients had alopecia areata, totalis or universalis.

In its sample, this clonotype was seen many times. Time point described: pre-sensitization, week 0. Treatment defined: therapeutic diphenylcyclopropenone sensitization with weekly scalp DPC. The starting material, unfractionated whole blood, was used for total RNA extraction. The CDR3 runs to 16 residues. The germline gives CDR1 SQVTM, CDR2 ANQGSEA. Trimming removed 2 bases from V and 2 bases from J, with 16 bases in between. The study used a library that attached unique molecular identifiers to individual cDNA molecules. TCRdb passed the RACE reads through MiXCR, listing each CDR3 protein once. The sample carries 250,000 or so distinct CDR3 sequences, just under 8% recorded once.

This receptor was identified in a man younger than 35 with alopecia areata. Some clones in this sample may be carry-over from other donors' samples. The sequenced sample was whole blood, obtained in connection with sensitization to the hapten diphenylcyclopropenone (DPC). The V call is TRBV29-1, the J call TRBJ1-5; D is possibly TRBD1 (5 bases). The CDR3 DNA sequence: TGCAGCGTTGAATGGTCGACAGACTACCGCAATCAGCCCCAGCATTTT. Protein sequence: CSVEWSTDYRNQPQHF.